These T cell receptor beta chains were read from a single sample in a study of CD8+ T cells in alopecia areata. Libraries were prepared by immunoSEQ multiplex PCR; TCRdb keeps only in-frame clonotypes and omits some of them. In the table there are 89,000 or so clones, roughly 51% of which are singletons. Sequencing was performed on NKG2D-high CD8+ T cells sorted from blood. The receptors derive from a human donor with alopecia areata. The CDR3 runs from the conserved cysteine through the conserved F or W. Each record gives: D gene, J gene, clone size, V gene, CDR3 protein, CDR3 DNA. The D gene is left open where the match is weak. Size is stated for part of the rows, as once, few or many counts, or as a class when the clone is expanded.

D: .
J: TRBJ2-1
size: .
V: TRBV29-1
CDR3: CSVEDLGDISYNEQFF
DNA: TGCAGCGTTGAGGATCTAGGGGACATCTCCTACAATGAGCAGTTCTTC

D: TRBD2
J: TRBJ2-1
size: .
V: TRBV12-5
CDR3: CASGRLLAESYNEQFF
DNA: TGTGCTAGTGGCCGATTACTAGCGGAAAGCTACAATGAGCAGTTCTTC

D: .
J: TRBJ2-7
size: few
V: TRBV29-1
CDR3: CSVELRAGQTYEQYF
DNA: TGCAGCGTTGAACTTCGGGCAGGGCAAACCTACGAGCAGTACTTC

D: TRBD1
J: TRBJ2-7
size: .
V: TRBV29-1
CDR3: CSVEQGDYEQYF
DNA: TGCAGCGTTGAACAGGGGGACTACGAGCAGTACTTC

D: TRBD1
J: TRBJ2-1
size: once
V: TRBV9
CDR3: CASSGQGIGEQFF
DNA: TGTGCCAGCAGCGGACAGGGGATCGGTGAGCAGTTCTTC

D: .
J: TRBJ2-3
size: once
V: TRBV5-4
CDR3: CASLNFGSDTQYF
DNA: TGTGCCAGCCTAAATTTCGGGTCCGATACGCAGTATTTT

D: .
J: TRBJ1-2
size: few
V: TRBV7-9
CDR3: CASSLDTFNYGYTF
DNA: TGTGCCAGCAGCTTGGACACTTTTAACTATGGCTACACCTTC

D: TRBD1
J: TRBJ2-3
size: .
V: TRBV7-6
CDR3: CATTGDITDTQYF
DNA: TGTGCCACAACAGGGGATATCACAGATACGCAGTATTTT

D: TRBD2
J: TRBJ2-1
size: few
V: TRBV7-2
CDR3: CASSLALASGDNEQFF
DNA: TGTGCCAGCAGCTTAGCGCTGGCTAGCGGTGACAATGAGCAGTTCTTC

D: .
J: TRBJ2-5
size: .
V: TRBV30
CDR3: CAWSVTQGQETQYF
DNA: TGTGCCTGGAGTGTTACTCAGGGGCAAGAGACCCAGTACTTC

D: .
J: TRBJ1-1
size: once
V: TRBV5-1
CDR3: CASSLEVGDLNTEAFF
DNA: TGCGCCAGCAGCTTGGAAGTGGGGGACTTGAACACTGAAGCTTTCTTT

D: .
J: TRBJ2-7
size: medium-sized
V: TRBV14
CDR3: CASSQAGDGYEQYF
DNA: TGTGCCAGCAGCCAAGCAGGGGACGGGTACGAGCAGTACTTC

D: .
J: TRBJ2-1
size: .
V: TRBV29-1
CDR3: CSVDFSGINPIF
DNA: TGCAGCGTTGATTTTTCCGGGATTAACCCTATCTTC

D: TRBD2
J: TRBJ2-7
size: .
V: TRBV30
CDR3: CAWTAGASQLYEQYF
DNA: TGTGCCTGGACGGCGGGAGCCAGCCAACTCTACGAGCAGTACTTC

D: .
J: TRBJ2-1
size: .
V: TRBV27
CDR3: CASSLRGDNEQFF
DNA: TGTGCCAGCAGTCTGCGGGGAGACAATGAGCAGTTCTTC

D: .
J: TRBJ2-6
size: .
V: TRBV14
CDR3: CASSQDDEVLTF
DNA: TGTGCCAGCAGCCAAGACGATGAAGTCCTGACTTTC

D: TRBD2
J: TRBJ2-7
size: .
V: TRBV11-2
CDR3: CASSLEAGEGYEQYF
DNA: TGTGCCAGCAGCTTAGAGGCCGGGGAGGGCTACGAGCAGTACTTC

D: .
J: TRBJ2-5
size: once
V: TRBV5-6
CDR3: CASSPLEETQYF
DNA: TGTGCCAGCAGCCCCTTGGAGGAGACCCAGTACTTC

D: TRBD2
J: TRBJ2-6
size: .
V: TRBV29-1
CDR3: CSVAGTSGAWFASGANVLTF
DNA: TGCAGCGTCGCTGGGACTAGCGGGGCCTGGTTTGCTAGTGGGGCCAACGTCCTGACTTTC

D: .
J: TRBJ1-1
size: few
V: TRBV14
CDR3: CASSLSPPRVGEAFF
DNA: TGTGCCAGCAGTCTCTCCCCCCCCAGGGTCGGTGAAGCTTTCTTT

D: TRBD1
J: TRBJ2-1
size: .
V: TRBV7-8
CDR3: CASSSPRDRVQNEQFF
DNA: TGTGCCAGCAGCTCCCCGAGGGACAGGGTACAGAATGAGCAGTTCTTC

D: TRBD1
J: TRBJ1-1
size: .
V: TRBV5-6
CDR3: CASRRQGAGTEAFF
DNA: TGTGCCAGCAGAAGGCAGGGGGCTGGGACTGAAGCTTTCTTT

D: .
J: TRBJ2-4
size: few
V: TRBV29-1
CDR3: CSVEGGAALAKNIQYF
DNA: TGCAGCGTTGAGGGCGGGGCCGCTTTAGCCAAAAACATTCAGTACTTC

D: TRBD1
J: TRBJ2-1
size: few
V: TRBV7-2
CDR3: CASSSTGTLNEQFF
DNA: TGTGCCAGCAGCTCGACAGGGACCCTCAATGAGCAGTTCTTC

D: TRBD2
J: TRBJ2-1
size: few
V: TRBV4-1
CDR3: CASSQVSGGAYEQFF
DNA: TGCGCCAGCAGCCAAGTCAGCGGGGGGGCTTATGAGCAGTTCTTC

D: .
J: TRBJ1-2
size: .
V: TRBV9
CDR3: CASSVSGTDYGYTF
DNA: TGTGCCAGCAGCGTATCTGGGACGGACTATGGCTACACCTTC

D: .
J: TRBJ1-2
size: .
V: TRBV6-5
CDR3: CASGGGFGYGYTF
DNA: TGTGCCAGCGGCGGAGGGTTCGGGTATGGCTACACCTTC

D: .
J: TRBJ2-6
size: .
V: TRBV30
CDR3: CASPGEGFGANVLTF
DNA: TGTGCCTCCCCAGGAGAAGGGTTCGGGGCCAACGTCCTGACTTTC

D: TRBD2
J: TRBJ2-5
size: .
V: TRBV10-1
CDR3: CASSEVAGGERETQYF
DNA: TGCGCCAGCAGTGAGGTAGCGGGGGGGGAGAGAGAGACCCAGTACTTC

D: .
J: TRBJ2-7
size: .
V: TRBV30
CDR3: CAWSMVAYEQYF
DNA: TGTGCCTGGAGTATGGTGGCCTACGAGCAGTACTTC

D: .
J: TRBJ1-1
size: .
V: TRBV25-1
CDR3: CASSDAGFRAFF
DNA: TGTGCCAGCAGTGATGCTGGTTTCCGGGCTTTCTTT